The clone carrying this TCR beta chain was recorded once. These data originate in a study of blood T cell repertoires in COVID-19. Background on the study: Some COVID-19 samples were acute and others convalescent; all came from the United States, Italy and Spain. PBMCs, B-cell-depleted T cells, or T cells provided the cDNA or gDNA that made up the material.

In the original analysis: The assay estimated nucleated cells by amplifying reference gene primers. Sequenced by immunoSEQ multiplex PCR; TCRdb stores in-frame clones only, minus some. The DNA was the basis for D and trimming; V, J and clone size are from that table. The sample has fewer than 150,000 clones, under 80% seen once. V lost 4 bases to trimming and J lost 3 bases; unmatched junction nucleotides: 7. Germline loops: CDR1 SGHKS, CDR2 YYEKEE (reference sequence). The CDR3 loop spans 16 amino acids. The sequence derives from a man between 65 and 85 years old with acute or convalescent COVID-19. This chain links TRBV5-5 with TRBJ1-6; TRBD1 matches at 7 bases. Sequenced material: peripheral blood. The CDR3 region is CASSKFQGDYNSPLHF. As DNA, the CDR3 is TGTGCCAGCAGCAAATTCCAGGGGGACTATAATTCACCCCTCCACTTT.